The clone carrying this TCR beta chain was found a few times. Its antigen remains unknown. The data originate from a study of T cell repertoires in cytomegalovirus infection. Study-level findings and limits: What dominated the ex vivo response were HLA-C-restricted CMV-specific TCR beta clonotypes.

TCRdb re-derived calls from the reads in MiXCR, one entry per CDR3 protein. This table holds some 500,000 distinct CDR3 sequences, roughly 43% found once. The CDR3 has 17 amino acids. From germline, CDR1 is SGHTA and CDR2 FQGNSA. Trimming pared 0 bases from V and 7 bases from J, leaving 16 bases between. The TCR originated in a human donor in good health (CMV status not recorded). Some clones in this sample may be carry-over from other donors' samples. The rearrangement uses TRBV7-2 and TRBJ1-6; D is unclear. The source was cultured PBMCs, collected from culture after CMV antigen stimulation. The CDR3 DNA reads TGTGCCAGCAGCTTAGCGCGGGTTAGGAGTCGGAATTCACCCCTCCACTTT. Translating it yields CASSLARVRSRNSPLHF.